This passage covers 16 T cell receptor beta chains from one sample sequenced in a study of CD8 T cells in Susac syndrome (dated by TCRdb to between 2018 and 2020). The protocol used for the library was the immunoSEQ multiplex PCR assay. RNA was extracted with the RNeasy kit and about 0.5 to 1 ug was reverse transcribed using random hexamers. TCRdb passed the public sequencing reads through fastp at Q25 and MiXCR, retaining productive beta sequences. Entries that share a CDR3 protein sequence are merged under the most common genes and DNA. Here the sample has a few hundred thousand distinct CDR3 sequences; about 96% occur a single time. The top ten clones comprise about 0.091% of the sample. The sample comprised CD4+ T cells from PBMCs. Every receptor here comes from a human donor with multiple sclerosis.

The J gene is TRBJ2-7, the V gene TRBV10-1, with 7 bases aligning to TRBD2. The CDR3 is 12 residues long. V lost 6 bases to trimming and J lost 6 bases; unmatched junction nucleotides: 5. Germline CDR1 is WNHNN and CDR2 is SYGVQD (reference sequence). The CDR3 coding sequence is TGCGCCAGCAGCCGCGGGAGCTCCGAGCAGTACTTC. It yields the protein CASSRGSSEQYF.

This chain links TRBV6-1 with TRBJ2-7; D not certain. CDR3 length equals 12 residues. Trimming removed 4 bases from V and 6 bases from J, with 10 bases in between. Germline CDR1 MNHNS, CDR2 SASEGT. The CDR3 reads CASSADTSEQYF. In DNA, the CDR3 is TGTGCCAGCAGTGCCGACACGTCCGAGCAGTACTTC.

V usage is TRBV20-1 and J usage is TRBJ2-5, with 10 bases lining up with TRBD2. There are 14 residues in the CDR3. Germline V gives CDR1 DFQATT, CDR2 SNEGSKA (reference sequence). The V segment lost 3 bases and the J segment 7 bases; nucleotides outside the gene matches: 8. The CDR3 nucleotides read TGCAGTGCTAGTGACCTAGCGGGGGTCGTGACCCAGTACTTC. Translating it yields CSASDLAGVVTQYF.

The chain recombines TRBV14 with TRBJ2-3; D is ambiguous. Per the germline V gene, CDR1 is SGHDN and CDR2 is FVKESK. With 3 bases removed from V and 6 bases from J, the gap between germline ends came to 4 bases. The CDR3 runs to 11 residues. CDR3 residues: CASSQRDTQYF. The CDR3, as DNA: TGTGCCAGCAGCCAGAGGGATACGCAGTATTTT.

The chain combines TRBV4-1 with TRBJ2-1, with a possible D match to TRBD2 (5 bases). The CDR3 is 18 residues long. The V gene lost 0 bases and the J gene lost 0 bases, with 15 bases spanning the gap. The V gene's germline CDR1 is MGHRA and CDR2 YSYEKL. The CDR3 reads CASSQDSVNSLSYNEQFF. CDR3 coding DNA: TGCGCCAGCAGCCAAGATAGCGTTAACTCCCTCTCCTACAATGAGCAGTTCTTC.

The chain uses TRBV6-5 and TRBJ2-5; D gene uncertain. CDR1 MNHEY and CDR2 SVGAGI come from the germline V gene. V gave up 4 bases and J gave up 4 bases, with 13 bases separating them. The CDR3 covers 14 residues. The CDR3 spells CASSSSTGGETQYF. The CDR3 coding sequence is TGTGCCAGCAGTTCGTCGACTGGCGGAGAGACCCAGTACTTC.

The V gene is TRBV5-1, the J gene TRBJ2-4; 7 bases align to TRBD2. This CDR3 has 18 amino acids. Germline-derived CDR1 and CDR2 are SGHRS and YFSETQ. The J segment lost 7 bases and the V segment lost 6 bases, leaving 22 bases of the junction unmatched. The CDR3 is CASTLSPGLGKVKNIQYF. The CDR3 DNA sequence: TGCGCCAGCACCCTCTCACCCGGACTAGGGAAGGTCAAGAACATTCAGTACTTC.

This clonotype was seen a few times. The DNA of the CDR3 is TGCAGTGCTAGAGTCGTAGCGGAGACCCAGTACTTC. It translates to CSARVVAETQYF. The chain carries TRBV20-1 and TRBJ2-5; D perhaps matches TRBD2 (5 bases). V lost 1 base to trimming and J lost 5 bases, with 8 bases between them. Germline assignment: CDR1 DFQATT and CDR2 SNEGSKA (reference sequence). The CDR3 has 12 amino acids.

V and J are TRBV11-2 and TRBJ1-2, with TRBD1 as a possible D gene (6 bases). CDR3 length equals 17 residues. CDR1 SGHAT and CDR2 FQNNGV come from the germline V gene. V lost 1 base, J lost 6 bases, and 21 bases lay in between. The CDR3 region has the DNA TGTGCCAGCAGCTTAGGATCCGGAGGGGGGAGAGCAGATGGCTACACCTTC. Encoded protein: CASSLGSGGGRADGYTF.

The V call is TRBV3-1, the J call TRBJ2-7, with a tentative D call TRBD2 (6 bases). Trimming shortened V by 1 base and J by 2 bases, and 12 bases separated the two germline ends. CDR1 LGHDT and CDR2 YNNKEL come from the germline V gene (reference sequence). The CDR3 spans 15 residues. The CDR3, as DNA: TGTGCCAGCAGCCAAGGGGTAGCGGTTACCTACGAGCAGTACTTC. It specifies CASSQGVAVTYEQYF.

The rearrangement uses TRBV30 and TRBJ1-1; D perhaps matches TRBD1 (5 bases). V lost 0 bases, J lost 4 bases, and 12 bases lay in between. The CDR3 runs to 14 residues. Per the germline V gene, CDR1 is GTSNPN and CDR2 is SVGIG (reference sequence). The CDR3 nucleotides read TGTGCCTGGAGTGTACGCAGGGCCCTCACTGAAGCTTTCTTT. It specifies CAWSVRRALTEAFF.

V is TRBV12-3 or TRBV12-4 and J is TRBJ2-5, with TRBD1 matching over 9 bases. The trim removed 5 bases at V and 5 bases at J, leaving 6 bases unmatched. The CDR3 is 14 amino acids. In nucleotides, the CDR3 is TGTGCCAGCAGTCCGGACAGGGGAGGCGAGACCCAGTACTTC. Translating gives CASSPDRGGETQYF.

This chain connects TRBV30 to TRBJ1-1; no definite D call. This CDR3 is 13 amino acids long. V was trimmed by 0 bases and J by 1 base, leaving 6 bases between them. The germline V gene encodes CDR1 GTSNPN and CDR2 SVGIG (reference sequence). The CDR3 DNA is TGTGCCTGGAGTGTAGCCCCGAACACTGAAGCTTTCTTT. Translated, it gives CAWSVAPNTEAFF.

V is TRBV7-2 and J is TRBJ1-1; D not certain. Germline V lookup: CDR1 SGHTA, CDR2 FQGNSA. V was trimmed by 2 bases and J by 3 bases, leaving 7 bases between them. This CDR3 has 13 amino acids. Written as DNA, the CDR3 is TGTGCCAGCAGCTTATTTCCCTACACTGAAGCTTTCTTT. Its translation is CASSLFPYTEAFF.

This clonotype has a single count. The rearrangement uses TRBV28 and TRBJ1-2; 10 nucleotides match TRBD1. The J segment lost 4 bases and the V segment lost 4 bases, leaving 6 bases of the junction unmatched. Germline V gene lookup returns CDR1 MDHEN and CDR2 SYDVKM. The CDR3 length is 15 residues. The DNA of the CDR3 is TGTGCCAGCAGTTCCCCAGACAGGGGGCCCTATGGCTACACCTTC. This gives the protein CASSSPDRGPYGYTF.

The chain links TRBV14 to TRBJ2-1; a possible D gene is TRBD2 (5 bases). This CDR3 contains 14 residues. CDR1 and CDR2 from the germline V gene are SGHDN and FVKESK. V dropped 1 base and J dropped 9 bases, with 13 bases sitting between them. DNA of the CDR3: TGTGCCAGCAGCCAAGGGACTCACCGGCCTGAGCAGTTCTTC. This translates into CASSQGTHRPEQFF.